This T cell receptor (beta chain) appears in the sequencing data of a study of cytomegalovirus exposure and HLA in healthy donors. 60 Vbeta and 13 Jbeta primers were used in PCR. Assay: immunoSEQ multiplex PCR; the TCRdb copy retains only in-frame clones and omits some. The sample includes 200,000 or so clones, more than 75% of them seen just once. Deletions cut 1 base from V and 3 bases from J, with 16 bases between. This CDR3 has 16 residues. From germline, CDR1 is LNHDA and CDR2 SQIVND (reference sequence). The sequence came from a human donor in good health. Sequenced sample: PBMCs. The chain recombines TRBV19 with TRBJ2-7; D possibly corresponds to TRBD1 (6 bases). CDR3 region: CASSIGARRGLYEQYF. DNA for the CDR3: TGTGCCAGTAGTATAGGAGCCCGCAGGGGTCTCTACGAGCAGTACTTC.